This T cell receptor beta chain derives from a study of T cell responses to AZD1222 COVID-19 vaccine. About the research overall: Second-dose intervals of approximately 4 or approximately 12 weeks were pooled. Study-wide points: Baseline serology detected seropositivity in only a handful of AZD1222 recipients. Receipt of two AZD1222 doses was followed by a rise in Spike-specific TCR breadth and depth.

Details on this clone: Its specificity is not known.

Assay: immunoSEQ multiplex PCR; the TCRdb copy retains only in-frame clones and omits some. The sample lists 130,000 or so clones; 90% were seen once. The material was peripheral blood, obtained on day 0 of AZD1222 vaccination. The receptor was derived from an adult in good health.

CDR3 DNA: TGTGCCAGCAGTGACGAACCAGGACGAGGTGGCTACACCTTC. It translates to CASSDEPGRGGYTF. The chain employs TRBV6-4 and TRBJ1-2, with D unresolved. This CDR3 region has 14 residues. Germline CDR1 MRHNA, CDR2 SNTAGT. The V end lost 2 bases, the J end lost 7 bases, and 14 bases lay between the germline ends.